The rows below give T cell receptor beta chains drawn from one sample of a study of early T cells in non-severe SARS-CoV-2 infection. One entry per CDR3 protein, called by TCRdb with MiXCR from the 5' RACE reads. The table includes about 63,000 distinct CDR3 sequences, roughly 13% detected once. Material for sequencing was whole blood. These receptors were collected from an adult who was a healthcare worker with PCR-confirmed SARS-CoV-2 infection or an uninfected control (not recorded which). The CDR3 runs from the conserved cysteine through the conserved F or W. The order of the fields is D gene, J gene, CDR3 length, clone size, V gene, CDR3 protein, CDR3 DNA. The D gene is left open where the match is weak. Not all rows give a size; the values are once, few, many and, for expanded clones, a class.

d_gene: NA
j_gene: TRBJ1-2
len: 14
abundance: NA
v_gene: TRBV5-5
CDR3aa: CASSLGWNPDGYTF
CDR3nt: TGTGCCAGCAGCTTGGGTTGGAATCCGGATGGCTACACCTTC

d_gene: TRBD2
j_gene: TRBJ2-1
len: 16
abundance: NA
v_gene: TRBV29-1
CDR3aa: CSVEWASGGSYNEQFF
CDR3nt: TGCAGCGTTGAATGGGCTAGCGGGGGGTCCTACAATGAGCAGTTCTTC

d_gene: NA
j_gene: TRBJ1-2
len: 13
abundance: NA
v_gene: TRBV18
CDR3aa: CASSPGSTYGYTF
CDR3nt: TGTGCCAGCTCACCGGGGAGTACCTATGGCTACACCTTC

d_gene: NA
j_gene: TRBJ2-3
len: 14
abundance: many
v_gene: TRBV2
CDR3aa: CASSGLDGTDTQYF
CDR3nt: TGTGCCAGCAGTGGACTAGATGGGACAGATACGCAGTATTTT

d_gene: TRBD2
j_gene: TRBJ2-3
len: 16
abundance: few
v_gene: TRBV10-3
CDR3aa: CATQSGGRGNRDTQYF
CDR3nt: TGTGCCACCCAGTCGGGAGGGCGGGGGAATCGAGATACGCAGTATTTT

d_gene: TRBD1
j_gene: TRBJ2-7
len: 14
abundance: many
v_gene: TRBV3-1
CDR3aa: CASSQLGQIYEQYF
CDR3nt: TGTGCCAGCAGCCAATTGGGACAGATCTACGAGCAGTACTTC

d_gene: NA
j_gene: TRBJ2-2
len: 14
abundance: many
v_gene: TRBV10-3
CDR3aa: CAISRQVSPGELFF
CDR3nt: TGTGCCATCAGCCGACAGGTCTCCCCCGGGGAGCTGTTTTTT

d_gene: NA
j_gene: TRBJ2-3
len: 14
abundance: NA
v_gene: TRBV6-2/TRBV6-3
CDR3aa: CASSTRGHTDTQYF
CDR3nt: TGTGCCAGCAGTACCCGAGGCCACACAGATACGCAGTATTTT

d_gene: NA
j_gene: TRBJ1-1
len: 14
abundance: many
v_gene: TRBV5-1
CDR3aa: CASSAGPPGTEAFF
CDR3nt: TGCGCCAGCAGTGCTGGGCCGCCGGGCACTGAAGCTTTCTTT

d_gene: TRBD2
j_gene: TRBJ2-1
len: 16
abundance: few
v_gene: TRBV3-1
CDR3aa: CASSQGVAGGPAEQFF
CDR3nt: TGTGCCAGCAGCCAAGGAGTAGCGGGGGGGCCAGCCGAGCAGTTCTTC

d_gene: NA
j_gene: TRBJ2-1
len: 13
abundance: NA
v_gene: TRBV12-3/TRBV12-4
CDR3aa: CASSLRNTPEQFF
CDR3nt: TGTGCCAGCAGTTTAAGGAACACCCCTGAGCAGTTCTTC

d_gene: NA
j_gene: TRBJ1-2
len: 13
abundance: many
v_gene: TRBV9
CDR3aa: CASSPPQNYGYTF
CDR3nt: TGTGCCAGCAGCCCCCCCCAGAACTATGGCTACACCTTC

d_gene: NA
j_gene: TRBJ2-1
len: 16
abundance: many
v_gene: TRBV11-2
CDR3aa: CASSPRGGVSYNEQFF
CDR3nt: TGTGCCAGCAGCCCCCGGGGCGGGGTCTCCTACAATGAGCAGTTCTTC

d_gene: TRBD2
j_gene: TRBJ2-1
len: 17
abundance: many
v_gene: TRBV7-2
CDR3aa: CASRPTSGGYIYNEQFF
CDR3nt: TGTGCCAGCAGACCGACTAGCGGGGGGTATATATACAATGAGCAGTTCTTC

d_gene: NA
j_gene: TRBJ1-2
len: 15
abundance: many
v_gene: TRBV19
CDR3aa: CASSTEAIKGYGYTF
CDR3nt: TGTGCCAGTAGTACGGAGGCCATCAAGGGCTATGGCTACACCTTC

d_gene: NA
j_gene: TRBJ2-3
len: 15
abundance: few
v_gene: TRBV6-1
CDR3aa: CASSDVGGSTDTQYF
CDR3nt: TGTGCCAGCAGTGACGTGGGCGGTAGCACAGATACGCAGTATTTT

d_gene: TRBD1
j_gene: TRBJ1-2
len: 16
abundance: few
v_gene: TRBV7-6
CDR3aa: CASSLNPAGTEDGYTF
CDR3nt: TGTGCCAGCAGCTTGAATCCCGCCGGGACAGAGGATGGCTACACCTTC

d_gene: TRBD1
j_gene: TRBJ2-7
len: 14
abundance: NA
v_gene: TRBV29-1
CDR3aa: CSVEGDRDSYEQYF
CDR3nt: TGCAGCGTTGAAGGGGACAGGGACTCCTACGAGCAGTACTTC

d_gene: TRBD1
j_gene: TRBJ1-1
len: 14
abundance: once
v_gene: TRBV4-3
CDR3aa: CASSHNRGNTEAFF
CDR3nt: TGCGCCAGCAGCCACAACAGGGGGAACACTGAAGCTTTCTTT

d_gene: NA
j_gene: TRBJ1-1
len: 13
abundance: many
v_gene: TRBV6-5
CDR3aa: CASTQGSNTEAFF
CDR3nt: TGTGCCAGCACCCAGGGGTCAAACACTGAAGCTTTCTTT

d_gene: NA
j_gene: TRBJ2-3
len: 18
abundance: many
v_gene: TRBV11-2
CDR3aa: CASSPLTGPRRSTDTQYF
CDR3nt: TGTGCCAGCAGCCCACTCACGGGGCCCCGCAGGTCGACAGATACGCAGTATTTT

d_gene: NA
j_gene: TRBJ1-1
len: 16
abundance: few
v_gene: TRBV5-1
CDR3aa: CASSLGHRRGNTEAFF
CDR3nt: TGCGCCAGCAGCTTGGGGCATAGGAGGGGAAACACTGAAGCTTTCTTT

d_gene: NA
j_gene: TRBJ2-3
len: 16
abundance: few
v_gene: TRBV9
CDR3aa: CASSGTAGPYTDTQYF
CDR3nt: TGTGCCAGCAGCGGGACGGCGGGGCCCTACACAGATACGCAGTATTTT

d_gene: NA
j_gene: TRBJ2-1
len: 17
abundance: many
v_gene: TRBV5-1
CDR3aa: CASSEEIQATTYNEQFF
CDR3nt: TGCGCCAGCAGCGAGGAAATACAGGCAACAACCTACAATGAGCAGTTCTTC